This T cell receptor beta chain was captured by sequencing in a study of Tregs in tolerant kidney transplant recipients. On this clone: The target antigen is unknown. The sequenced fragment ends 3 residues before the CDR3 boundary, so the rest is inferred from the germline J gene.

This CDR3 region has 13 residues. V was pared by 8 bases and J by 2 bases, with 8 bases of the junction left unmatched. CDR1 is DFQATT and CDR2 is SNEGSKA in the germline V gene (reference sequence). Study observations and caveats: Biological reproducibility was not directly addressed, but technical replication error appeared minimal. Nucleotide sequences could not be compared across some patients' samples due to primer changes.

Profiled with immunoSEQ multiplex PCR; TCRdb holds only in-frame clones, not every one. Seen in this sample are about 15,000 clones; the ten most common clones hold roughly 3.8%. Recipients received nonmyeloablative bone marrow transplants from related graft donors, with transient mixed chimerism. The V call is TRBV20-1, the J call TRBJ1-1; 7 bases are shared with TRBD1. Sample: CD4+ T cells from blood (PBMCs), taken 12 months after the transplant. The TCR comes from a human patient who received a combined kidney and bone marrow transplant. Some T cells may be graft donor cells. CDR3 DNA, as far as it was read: TGCAGTCCAGCAGGGACAGATAACACTGAA. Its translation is CSPAGTDNTE. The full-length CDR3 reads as CSPAGTDNTEAFF.